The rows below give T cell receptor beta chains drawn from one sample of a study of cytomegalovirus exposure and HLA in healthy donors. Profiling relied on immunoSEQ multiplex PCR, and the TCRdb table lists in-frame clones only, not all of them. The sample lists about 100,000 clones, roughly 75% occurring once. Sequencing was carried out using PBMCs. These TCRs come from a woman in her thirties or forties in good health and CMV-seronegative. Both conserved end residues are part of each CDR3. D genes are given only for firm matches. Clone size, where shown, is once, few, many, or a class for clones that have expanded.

CASSSAPGTPGELFF	TGTGCCAGCAGCTCGGCCCCCGGGACACCCGGGGAGCTGTTTTTT	TRBJ2-2	TRBV7-2	NA	NA
CASSGQGWEDTQYF	TGTGCCAGCAGCGGACAGGGATGGGAAGATACGCAGTATTTT	TRBJ2-3	TRBV28	TRBD1	NA
CASSQGAGLDQPQHF	TGCGCCAGCAGCCAAGGAGCTGGTCTGGATCAGCCCCAGCATTTT	TRBJ1-5	TRBV4-3	NA	few
CASSEGRTGLAYNEQFF	TGTGCCAGCAGTGAAGGTCGGACGGGACTAGCCTACAATGAGCAGTTCTTC	TRBJ2-1	TRBV25-1	TRBD2	NA
CASSLSQGGFGYGYTF	TGTGCCAGCAGCTTATCGCAGGGGGGTTTCGGCTATGGCTACACCTTC	TRBJ1-2	TRBV11-1	TRBD1	NA
CASSEGRGTYNEQFF	TGCGCCAGCAGCGAGGGCCGCGGAACCTACAATGAGCAGTTCTTC	TRBJ2-1	TRBV5-1	NA	NA
CASSPSTGAILQPQHF	TGTGCCAGCAGTCCGTCGACAGGGGCCATCCTTCAGCCCCAGCATTTT	TRBJ1-5	TRBV27	TRBD1	NA
CASRLTPGNNEQFF	TGTGCCAGCAGACTCACACCGGGAAACAATGAGCAGTTCTTC	TRBJ2-1	TRBV6-5	NA	NA
CASSPSNSGNTIYF	TGTGCCAGCAGCCCTTCTAACTCTGGAAACACCATATATTTT	TRBJ1-3	TRBV7-6	NA	NA
CASSLGQIRDYGYTF	TGTGCCAGCTCACTAGGACAGATAAGGGACTATGGCTACACCTTC	TRBJ1-2	TRBV18	NA	NA
CASLRTGLTDTQYF	TGTGCCAGCTTGAGGACAGGGCTCACAGATACGCAGTATTTT	TRBJ2-3	TRBV7-9	TRBD1	NA
CASSQAQNEQFF	TGCGCCAGCAGCCAAGCCCAGAATGAGCAGTTCTTC	TRBJ2-1	TRBV4-1	NA	NA
CASSSGQGGYNEQFF	TGCGCCAGCAGCTCCGGACAGGGGGGCTACAATGAGCAGTTCTTC	TRBJ2-1	TRBV5-1	TRBD1	NA
CASSLGVGAAEAFF	TGTGCCAGCAGCTTAGGAGTAGGGGCGGCTGAAGCTTTCTTT	TRBJ1-1	TRBV7-9	NA	once
CASRGLSNTGELFF	TGTGCCAGCAGAGGTCTTAGCAACACCGGGGAGCTGTTTTTT	TRBJ2-2	TRBV27	NA	NA
CASSLVKGDEQYF	TGTGCCAGCAGCTTGGTAAAAGGGGACGAGCAGTACTTC	TRBJ2-7	TRBV5-4	NA	NA
CASSFQGSGELFF	TGTGCCAGCAGCTTCCAGGGTTCCGGGGAGCTGTTTTTT	TRBJ2-2	TRBV14	NA	NA
CASNPGAGHQGDTQYF	TGTGCCTCCAATCCCGGAGCGGGTCACCAGGGAGATACGCAGTATTTT	TRBJ2-3	TRBV10-3	NA	NA
CASSFAGAYGYTF	TGTGCCAGCAGCTTCGCAGGGGCCTATGGCTACACCTTC	TRBJ1-2	TRBV7-9	NA	few
CASSGGQGGQPQHF	TGTGCCAGTAGCGGGGGACAGGGGGGGCAGCCCCAGCATTTT	TRBJ1-5	TRBV19	TRBD1	NA
CSSSIASGDTYNEQFF	TGTTCCAGCAGCATAGCTAGCGGGGATACCTACAATGAGCAGTTCTTC	TRBJ2-1	TRBV7-9	TRBD2	NA
CASSLGAGTEAFF	TGCGCCAGCAGCTTGGGAGCTGGCACTGAAGCTTTCTTT	TRBJ1-1	TRBV5-1	NA	NA
CASRPRGSGGIQTQYF	TGTGCCAGCAGACCGAGGGGGTCGGGAGGTATCCAGACCCAGTACTTC	TRBJ2-5	TRBV28	NA	once
CASSLTAGGPSEQFF	TGTGCCAGCAGCTTAACAGCGGGAGGGCCAAGTGAGCAGTTCTTC	TRBJ2-1	TRBV7-2	TRBD2	NA
CSVLADSYEQYF	TGCAGCGTACTAGCGGACTCCTACGAGCAGTACTTC	TRBJ2-7	TRBV29-1	TRBD2	NA
CASIILGSEAFF	TGTGCCAGCATCATTCTCGGTAGTGAAGCTTTCTTT	TRBJ1-1	TRBV6-5	NA	NA
CASSDEGLGYNEQFF	TGTGCCAGCAGCGATGAGGGACTAGGCTACAATGAGCAGTTCTTC	TRBJ2-1	TRBV9	TRBD2	NA
CASSLVPPSNYGYTF	TGTGCCAGCAGTTTAGTGCCGCCGAGTAACTATGGCTACACCTTC	TRBJ1-2	TRBV27	NA	NA
CASSFRGNNQPQHF	TGTGCCAGCAGTTTTCGGGGTAACAATCAGCCCCAGCATTTT	TRBJ1-5	TRBV28	NA	NA
CASSHGQGKETQYF	TGTGCCAGCTCTCACGGACAGGGTAAAGAGACCCAGTACTTC	TRBJ2-5	TRBV18	TRBD1	NA
CASSLGQKQFF	TGTGCCAGCAGCTTAGGACAAAAGCAGTTCTTC	TRBJ2-1	TRBV5-6	NA	NA
CASSPRTAPEAFF	TGTGCCAGCAGCCCTAGGACAGCACCTGAAGCTTTCTTT	TRBJ1-1	TRBV7-9	NA	once
CASTSQAGVGYEQYF	TGTGCCAGCACCTCCCAGGCGGGAGTCGGCTACGAGCAGTACTTC	TRBJ2-7	TRBV27	TRBD2	few
CASSFSGKGSYNEQFF	TGTGCCAGCAGTTTTAGCGGGAAAGGCTCCTACAATGAGCAGTTCTTC	TRBJ2-1	TRBV6-5	TRBD2	NA
CASSRLDRVNTEAFF	TGTGCCAGCAGCCGGTTGGACAGAGTGAACACTGAAGCTTTCTTT	TRBJ1-1	TRBV7-8	NA	NA
CASPHPDRGTGELFF	TGTGCCAGCCCGCACCCGGACAGGGGGACCGGGGAGCTGTTTTTT	TRBJ2-2	TRBV18	TRBD1	NA
CSSSLFDIDNSPLHF	TGTTCCAGCAGCTTATTCGACATTGACAATTCACCCCTCCACTTT	TRBJ1-6	TRBV7-9	NA	NA
CASSYGQGYEQYF	TGCGCCAGCAGCTACGGACAGGGCTACGAGCAGTACTTC	TRBJ2-7	TRBV5-1	TRBD1	NA